This TCR beta chain was identified during a study of shared clonotypes between healthy human individuals. Study summary: The cohort had a couple of women and a few men, ages 18 to 49. Per donor, CD8 memory used one plate, CD8 naive used two, CD4 memory used three and CD4 naive used three.

CDR3 length equals 13 residues. V shed 4 bases, J shed 4 bases, and the junction held 3 bases outside the gene matches. Germline lookup yields CDR1 SGHTS and CDR2 YDEGEE. Profiled with immunoSEQ multiplex PCR; TCRdb holds only in-frame clones, not every one. The top ten clones hold 0.11% to 0.15% of a sample with millions of clones, around nine tenths of them seen once. There were no recent acute infections or vaccinations among the donors, who were healthy HIV-negative adults. CD45RA+ naive and CD45RA-negative memory subsets were separated from CD4+ cells. This clone was detected once. The chain joins TRBV5-8 to TRBJ2-3; 7 bases agree with TRBD1. The clonotype originates from a man younger than 35 in good health. The source material was naive CD4+ T cells sorted from blood. Described subset: CD45RA+ positively selected. CDR3 nucleotide sequence: TGTGCCAGCAGCCTACAGGGGTCAGATACGCAGTATTTT. This gives the protein CASSLQGSDTQYF.